Presented here are 7 T cell receptor beta chains from one specimen sequenced in a study of resident and recirculating memory T cells in vitiligo. The table came from immunoSEQ multiplex PCR; TCRdb's copy has only in-frame clones and leaves some out. Among tens of thousands of clones listed, about nine tenths were seen once. Sequencing input: blood. The source of these receptors is a male donor with vitiligo.

The chain links TRBV19 to TRBJ1-6; TRBD1 matches 7 bases. This CDR3 has 15 amino acids. V was pared by 5 bases and J by 9 bases, with 10 bases of the junction left unmatched. Germline V gene lookup returns CDR1 LNHDA and CDR2 SQIVND (reference sequence). The CDR3 coding sequence is TGTGCCAGTAGTTGGACAGGCTCCCTAGGTTCACCCCTCCACTTT. It yields the protein CASSWTGSLGSPLHF.

The rearrangement links TRBV7-8 to TRBJ2-7; TRBD1 agrees at 7 bases. After removal of 2 bases from V and 6 bases from J, the junction contained 7 bases not matched to a gene. CDR3 length equals 14 residues. Germline-derived CDR1 and CDR2 are SGHVS and FQNEAQ. The CDR3 spells CASSLIDREAEQYF. CDR3 nucleotides: TGTGCCAGCAGCTTAATCGACAGGGAAGCCGAGCAGTACTTC. Full variable domain (missing parts from reference TRBV7-8 and TRBJ2-7): GAGVSQSPRYKVAKRGQDVALRCDPISGHVSLFWYQQALGQGPEFLTYFQNEAQLDKSGLPSDRFFAERPEGSVSTLKIQRTQQEDSAVYLCASSLIDREAEQYFGPGTRLTVT.

This rearrangement joins TRBV18 to TRBJ2-1; 9 bases line up with TRBD1. The CDR3 covers 16 residues. Trimming took 3 bases from V and 2 from J; bases not matched to a gene: 5. Germline V CDR1 and CDR2: KGHSH, LQKENI. The CDR3 DNA sequence: TGTGCCAGCTCACCGAATCGACAGGGGGCCTACAATGAGCAGTTCTTC. Translation gives CASSPNRQGAYNEQFF.

The V call is TRBV7-9, the J call TRBJ2-7, with D possibly matching TRBD1 (5 bases). The CDR3 loop spans 12 amino acids. V was clipped by 3 bases and J by 4 bases, with 7 bases between them. CDR1 and CDR2 (germline): SEHNR, FQNEAQ (reference sequence). Here the CDR3 reads CASSFREYEQYF. In nucleotides, the CDR3 is TGTGCCAGCAGCTTCAGGGAATACGAGCAGTACTTC.

The gene calls are TRBV7-2 and TRBJ2-1, with 11 bases fitting TRBD2. Germline assignment: CDR1 SGHTA and CDR2 FQGNSA. V was clipped by 3 bases and J by 4 bases; unmatched bases: 14. This CDR3 comprises 19 residues. The CDR3 nucleotides are TGTGCCAGCAGCTTGTTAGCGGGGGGGCCTAGGAGCTTGTACAATGAGCAGTTCTTC. This encodes CASSLLAGGPRSLYNEQFF.

The chain uses TRBV11-1 and TRBJ2-3; TRBD1 matches 10 bases. V was clipped by 7 bases and J by 6 bases; unmatched bases: 10. The CDR3 length is 15 residues. The germline CDR1 and CDR2 sequences are SGHAT and FQDESV (reference sequence). Here the CDR3 DNA reads TGTGCCAGCACCGGGGGGACAGGGGCCCGGGATACGCAGTATTTT. It is translated as CASTGGTGARDTQYF.

The count of this clone is one. J is TRBJ2-2 and V is TRBV4-1, with 8 bases matching TRBD1. CDR1 is MGHRA and CDR2 is YSYEKL in the germline V gene. Trimming cost V 5 bases and J 4 bases; bases outside gene matches: 6. The CDR3 consists of 15 residues. CDR3 sequence reads: CASSTLDRGTGELFF. The CDR3 region has the DNA TGCGCCAGCAGCACACTCGACAGGGGCACCGGGGAGCTGTTTTTT.